The T cell receptor (beta chain) described here comes from a study of blood T cell repertoires in COVID-19. Turning to the study itself: Sites in the United States, Italy and Spain provided acute and convalescent COVID-19 samples. In each case, the material was cDNA or gDNA derived from T cells, B-cell-depleted T cells, or PBMCs.

This CDR3 spans 14 amino acids. The germline CDR1 and CDR2 sequences are SEHNR and FQNEAQ (reference sequence). V lost 1 base and J lost 6, with 10 bases in between. In the original processing: Amplified reference gene primers provided the basis for estimating nucleated cell counts. This table comes from immunoSEQ multiplex PCR, and its TCRdb copy is limited to in-frame clones, with some not included. Clone size and the V and J calls come from that table; the DNA yielded D and trimming. The sample records about 330,000 clones, roughly 85% being singletons. V gene TRBV7-9 combines with J gene TRBJ1-5, with a tentative D call TRBD1 (6 bases). The sequenced sample consisted of peripheral blood. The source is a human donor in a cohort sampled during active COVID-19. CDR3 sequence (DNA): TGTGCCAGCAGCTTAGGGGGGCAGGGTCAGCCCCAGCATTTT. Its translation: CASSLGGQGQPQHF.